The present T cell receptor (beta chain) was sequenced within a study of blood T cell repertoires in COVID-19. Libraries were prepared by immunoSEQ multiplex PCR; TCRdb keeps only in-frame clonotypes and omits some of them. The data contain approximately 210,000 clones, around 82% of them seen just once; the ten biggest clones take up 3.5% to 4%. The CDR3 totals 15 residues. The V gene end was trimmed by 6 bases and the J gene end by 6 bases; junction bases not matched to a gene: 8. Germline lookup yields CDR1 MGHDK and CDR2 SYGVNS. V gene TRBV25-1 combines with J gene TRBJ1-4, with 9 bases identical to TRBD1. The sample consisted of peripheral blood. This receptor was obtained from an elderly woman with acute or convalescent COVID-19. CDR3 sequence: CASSPGDRVYEKLFF. DNA for the CDR3: TGTGCCAGCAGCCCGGGGGACAGGGTCTATGAAAAACTGTTTTTT.